Shown below are 16 T cell receptor beta chains from a single sample sequenced in a study of CD8 T cells in Susac syndrome. Random hexamers were used to reverse transcribe the RNA input (about 0.5 to 1 ug). MiXCR was run by TCRdb on the immunoSEQ multiplex PCR reads, yielding one entry per CDR3 protein. The sample holds about 150,000 distinct CDR3 sequences, about 90% seen once. Sequences were obtained from CD4+ T cells from PBMCs. The receptors were gathered from a human donor in good health.

The V gene is TRBV3-1, the J gene TRBJ1-2, with 10 bases lining up with TRBD1. The CDR3 contains 15 residues. With V trimmed by 1 base and J by 8 bases, 7 bases remained unmatched. Germline V gives CDR1 LGHDT, CDR2 YNNKEL (reference sequence). The CDR3 spells CASSQVSGTGEGYTF. CDR3 sequence (DNA): TGTGCCAGCAGCCAAGTTTCAGGGACAGGGGAAGGCTACACCTTC. The full variable domain, rest sourced from reference TRBV3-1 and TRBJ1-2, is DTAVSQTPKYLVTQMGNDKSIKCEQNLGHDTMYWYKQDSKKFLKIMFSYNNKELIINETVPNRFSPKSPDKAHLNLHINSLELGDSAVYFCASSQVSGTGEGYTFGSGTRLTVV.

The sample holds one count of this clonotype. This chain connects TRBV27 to TRBJ1-1; D unclear. Trimming removed 6 bases from V and 3 bases from J, with 11 bases in between. From germline, CDR1 is MNHEY and CDR2 SMNVEV (reference sequence). The CDR3 has 13 amino acids. The DNA of the CDR3 is TGTGCCAGCAGAAGACCTGGGGACACTGAAGCTTTCTTT. Amino acids: CASRRPGDTEAFF.

The chain joins TRBV7-2 to TRBJ1-1; D remains ambiguous. There are 13 residues in the CDR3. Trimming removed 5 bases from V and 14 bases from J, with 21 bases in between. Germline V gene sequence: CDR1 SGHTA, CDR2 FQGNSA. The CDR3 bases are TGTGCCAGCAGCCTCACCCTTTCGGGGTTAAGCTTCTTT. This gives the protein CASSLTLSGLSFF.

The CDR3 DNA sequence: TGCGCCAGCGGGGACTCGACCTACAATGAGCAGTTCTTC. The encoded protein is CASGDSTYNEQFF. This rearrangement joins TRBV10-1 to TRBJ2-1, with D possibly TRBD2 on 6 matching bases. The CDR3 sequence is 13 residues long. V was pared by 8 bases and J by 2 bases, with 10 bases between. Germline lookup yields CDR1 WNHNN and CDR2 SYGVQD (reference sequence).

The genes are TRBV29-1 and TRBJ2-1; 10 nucleotides agree with TRBD2. The V gene end was trimmed by 6 bases and the J gene end by 4 bases; junction bases not matched to a gene: 6. CDR1 and CDR2 (germline): SQVTM, ANQGSEA. The CDR3 loop spans 14 amino acids. In DNA, the CDR3 is TGCAGCGTAGCCACTAGCGGGGATTACAATGAGCAGTTCTTC. It is translated as CSVATSGDYNEQFF.

The chain has TRBV4-2 and TRBJ1-5; D is uncertain. Trimming pared 1 base from V and 0 bases from J, leaving 16 bases between. Germline V lookup: CDR1 LGHNA, CDR2 YNFKEQ. The CDR3 has 18 residues. CDR3 DNA: TGTGCCAGCAGCCAAGTCGGGGTACAGAGAAATAGCAATCAGCCCCAGCATTTT. Amino acid sequence: CASSQVGVQRNSNQPQHF.

The J gene is TRBJ2-7, the V gene TRBV5-6, with D unresolved. Per germline, CDR1 SGHDT and CDR2 YYEEEE. Trimming cost V 1 base and J 0 bases, with 5 bases left between them. This CDR3 has 13 residues. The CDR3 region has the DNA TGTGCCAGCAGCTTGTCTAACTCCTACGAGCAGTACTTC. As protein: CASSLSNSYEQYF.

The chain uses TRBV19 and TRBJ1-2, with unresolved D. Germline loops: CDR1 LNHDA, CDR2 SQIVND (reference sequence). Trimming took off 3 bases at V and 4 bases at J, with 15 bases between the two ends. The CDR3 extends over 15 amino acids. CDR3 bases: TGTGCCAGTAGTATCGACGAATCTGGCGTCTATGGCTACACCTTC. As protein: CASSIDESGVYGYTF.

The J gene is TRBJ1-1, the V gene TRBV19; 8 bases match TRBD1. Trimming removed 6 bases from V and 1 base from J; junction bases left unmatched: 4. The germline V gene encodes CDR1 LNHDA and CDR2 SQIVND (reference sequence). This CDR3 contains 14 residues. The CDR3 reads CASSRQGRNTEAFF. The CDR3 DNA reads TGTGCCAGTAGCCGACAGGGGAGGAACACTGAAGCTTTCTTT.

J is TRBJ1-1 and V is TRBV29-1, with no clear D. This CDR3 comprises 15 residues. The germline V gene has CDR1 SQVTM and CDR2 ANQGSEA. Trimming took 6 bases from V and 1 from J, leaving 18 bases between them. CDR3: CSVVPSGVQNTEAFF. For the CDR3, the DNA is TGCAGCGTCGTCCCTAGTGGGGTACAGAACACTGAAGCTTTCTTT.

The V call is TRBV11-2, the J call TRBJ2-4; the D is unclear. This CDR3 contains 13 residues. Trimming cost V 10 bases and J 0 bases, with 10 bases left between them. Germline V gene data show CDR1 as SGHAT and CDR2 as FQNNGV. The CDR3 region is CATRDLAKNIQYF. Written as DNA, the CDR3 is TGTGCCACCCGAGATTTAGCCAAAAACATTCAGTACTTC.

The chain recombines TRBV23-1 with TRBJ1-2; D not certain. TRBV23-1 is assigned to the ORF class and has an uncertain function. The CDR3 length is 14 residues. V shed 3 bases and J shed 0 bases, with 8 bases lying between them. The CDR3 DNA follows: TGCGCCAGCAGTCACCCGACATCTAACTATGGCTACACCTTC. Residues: CASSHPTSNYGYTF.

The chain combines TRBV2 with TRBJ2-1, with D perhaps TRBD2 (6 bases). Germline V lookup: CDR1 SNHLY, CDR2 FYNNEI. Trimming took off 7 bases at V and 5 bases at J, with 15 bases between the two ends. This CDR3 contains 14 residues. The CDR3 bases are TGTGCCAGCAAGGCGGGACCGGACCACAATGAGCAGTTCTTC. Translated: CASKAGPDHNEQFF.

The rearrangement uses TRBV6-1 and TRBJ1-1; tentative D call: TRBD1 (5 bases). Per germline, CDR1 MNHNS and CDR2 SASEGT. V was pared by 6 bases and J by 10 bases, with 18 bases between. CDR3 length: 13 amino acids. The CDR3 DNA reads as TGTGCCAGCAGCACGGGGCCAGTGGTTCGAGCTTTCTTT. This gives the protein CASSTGPVVRAFF.

V usage is TRBV24-1 and J usage is TRBJ1-5; D call uncertain. V was clipped by 2 bases and J by 3 bases, with 4 bases between them. Per germline, CDR1 KGHDR and CDR2 SFDVKD. The CDR3 consists of 13 residues. The CDR3 sequence is CATSDSNNQPQHF. CDR3 DNA sequence: TGTGCCACCAGTGATTCGAACAATCAGCCCCAGCATTTT.

This clonotype appeared a few times. V is TRBV5-1 and J is TRBJ2-6; weak D call: TRBD1 (6 bases). CDR1 and CDR2 from the germline V gene are SGHRS and YFSETQ. V lost 2 bases and J lost 0, with 12 bases in between. The CDR3 loop spans 17 amino acids. CDR3 loop: CASSFGQPLSGANVLTF. The CDR3 DNA reads as TGCGCCAGCAGCTTCGGACAGCCCCTCTCTGGGGCCAACGTCCTGACTTTC.